The 10 T cell receptor beta chains below all came from one sample that was sequenced in a study of post-analysis software for immune sequencing data. Study results and caveats: When patients were compared with controls, 4 or 5 TRBV segments were more frequent, TRBV5-6, TRBV5-1 and TRBV20-1 among them.

The TCR beta cDNA libraries contained unique molecular identifiers. TCRdb itself ran the PCR reads through MiXCR, one entry per CDR3 protein. The sample includes approximately 150,000 distinct CDR3 sequences, 30% of them seen just once. These receptors' antigens are unknown. Sequenced sample: blood. The receptors originated from a girl aged 10 to 17 with multiple sclerosis.

The chain recombines TRBV12-3 or TRBV12-4 with TRBJ2-5; no reliable D call. The CDR3 has 14 amino acids. With 4 bases removed from V and 5 bases from J, the gap between germline ends came to 14 bases. The CDR3 bases are TGTGCCAGCAGTTCTGATATTACAAGGGAGACCCAGTACTTC. Protein product: CASSSDITRETQYF.

A few counts support this clonotype. A much larger clone differs from this one at a single base, so this may be a read error. This chain connects TRBV29-1 to TRBJ2-5; 11 bases align to TRBD2. CDR1 and CDR2 (germline): SQVTM, ANQGSEA. J lost 11 bases, V lost 6 bases, and 14 bases had no gene match. This CDR3 comprises 14 residues. CDR3 amino acids: CSVKLLAGVYEQYF. The CDR3 coding sequence is TGCAGCGTCAAGTTACTAGCGGGAGTTTATGAGCAGTACTTC.

This clonotype was seen a handful of times. The chain has TRBV30 and TRBJ2-7; no clear D. CDR3 length: 13 residues. Germline CDR1 is GTSNPN and CDR2 is SVGIG (reference sequence). V lost 2 bases and J lost 2, with 10 bases in between. The CDR3 bases are TGTGCCTGGAGTACTCCCCCAGCCTACGAGCAGTACTTC. Protein: CAWSTPPAYEQYF.

This chain joins TRBV3-1 and TRBJ2-7; TRBD2 might be the D (7 bases). V was trimmed by 0 bases and J by 2 bases, leaving 14 bases between them. The CDR3 length is 16 residues. CDR1 and CDR2 from the germline V gene are LGHDT and YNNKEL (reference sequence). This CDR3 reads CASSQEGGGVTYEQYF. The CDR3, as DNA: TGTGCCAGCAGCCAAGAGGGGGGGGGCGTAACCTACGAGCAGTACTTC.

On this clonotype itself: Given a much more abundant clone one base away, this may be a read error. V gene TRBV12-3 or TRBV12-4 combines with J gene TRBJ2-7; 11 bases agree with TRBD2. The V segment lost 3 bases and the J segment 3 bases; nucleotides outside the gene matches: 16. This CDR3 spans 19 amino acids. In DNA form, the CDR3 reads TGTGCCAGCAGTTTGGCCCTCGGGGCATTAGCGGGAGGGAACTACGAGCAGTACTTC. This sequence encodes CASSLALGALAGGNYEQYF.

This clonotype was counted a few times. The chain has TRBV12-3 or TRBV12-4 and TRBJ1-2; 10 positions agree with TRBD1. The CDR3 length is 14 residues. The trim removed 5 bases at V and 8 bases at J, leaving 8 bases unmatched. The CDR3 nucleotides are TGTGCCAGCAGTACGACCGGGACAGGGGTAGGCTACACCTTC. The encoded protein is CASSTTGTGVGYTF.

A note on this clonotype: A read error is possible here, since a much larger clone lies one base away. The chain uses TRBV6-1 and TRBJ2-7; TRBD1 is a possible D gene (7 bases). Germline loops: CDR1 MNHNS, CDR2 SASEGT. Trimming pared 10 bases from V and 5 bases from J, leaving 21 bases between. The length of the CDR3 is 14 residues. The CDR3 DNA follows: TGTGCCAACAGCCTTGACAGGGAGGTCCACGAGCAGTACTTC. Translating gives CANSLDREVHEQYF.

The chain carries TRBV12-3 or TRBV12-4 and TRBJ1-6; maybe TRBD1 (6 bases). Trimming left V 4 bases short and J 10 bases short, with 14 bases between. This CDR3 region has 14 residues. The CDR3 DNA follows: TGTGCCAGCAGTTCGAAGGGGGGCGGCTCACCCCTCCACTTT. Its protein is CASSSKGGGSPLHF.

This clonotype appeared many times. The chain combines TRBV5-1 with TRBJ2-5; D not certain. The CDR3 has 14 residues. V lost 2 bases, J lost 4 bases, and 12 bases lay in between. Germline V lookup: CDR1 SGHRS, CDR2 YFSETQ. The CDR3 reads CASSLGLVIETQYF. The CDR3 coding sequence is TGCGCCAGCAGCTTAGGTCTAGTGATAGAGACCCAGTACTTC. Complete variable domain (other parts from reference TRBV5-1 and TRBJ2-5): KAGVTQTPRYLIKTRGQQVTLSCSPISGHRSVSWYQQTPGQGLQFLFEYFSETQRNKGNFPGRFSGRQFSNSRSEMNVSTLELGDSALYLCASSLGLVIETQYFGPGTRLLVL.

With regard to this clonotype: The junction departs from germline at one end; a sequencing error may be responsible. The J gene is TRBJ2-4, the V gene TRBV20-1, with D unclear. The CDR3 is 15 amino acids. Germline-derived CDR1 and CDR2 are DFQATT and SNEGSKA (reference sequence). The CDR3 DNA reads TGCAGTGCGTCTAGGGTAGATGAGGCCAAAGACATTCAGTACTTC. Protein sequence: CSASRVDEAKDIQYF.